These T cell receptor beta chains were read from a single sample in a study of OX40 agonist ivuxolimab in advanced cancers. Here immunoSEQ multiplex PCR was the method, and the copy in TCRdb shows in-frame clones only, minus some. Of under 20,000 clones in the sample, approximately 86% were seen once. Source: CD4+ or CD8+ T cells sorted from blood, taken in a trial of the OX40 agonist ivuxolimab. The origin of the receptors is an adult with an advanced solid tumor such as melanoma, head and neck, liver or kidney cancer. CDR3s leave out the opening cysteine and the closing phenylalanine or tryptophan.

j_call,v_call,cdr3_aa
NA,TRBV4-1,ASSQSRGGFYEQY
TRBJ1-1,TRBV19,ASRTGVGTEAF
TRBJ1-1,TRBV6-6,ASSSIGQGAEAF
TRBJ1-1,TRBV7-9,ASSLQVNTEAF
TRBJ1-1,TRBV5-1,ASSWTFGDEAF
TRBJ2-1,TRBV9,ASSLVGQRDEQF
TRBJ2-1,TRBV9,ASNTGNHNEQF
TRBJ2-7,TRBV28,ASSRRLQGGYEQY
TRBJ2-7,TRBV6-6,AHSAGGFYEQY
TRBJ2-3,TRBV5-4,ASSLAGPVDTQY
TRBJ2-6,TRBV7-9,ASSTWTVNSGANVLT
TRBJ1-2,TRBV14,ASSQGQSYGYT
TRBJ2-2,TRBV7-9,ASSSPDGAYTGELF
TRBJ2-5,TRBV30,AWGHDQETQY
TRBJ2-3,TRBV7-9,ASSKLGETDTQY
TRBJ2-2,TRBV7-3,ASSLTPGGELF
TRBJ1-2,TRBV6-1,ASSEVVGTGYGYT
TRBJ2-5,TRBV15,ATSREIRDSPQETQY
TRBJ1-2,TRBV9,ASSDSSRANYGYT
TRBJ1-2,TRBV15,ATSRDVGLYGYT
TRBJ1-2,TRBV9,ASSGRDGYGYT
TRBJ2-7,TRBV12-5,ASGLPAGSFYEQY
TRBJ1-1,TRBV4-3,ASSQTSATEAF
TRBJ2-3,TRBV9,ASSVSERGGLTDTQY
TRBJ2-7,TRBV5-1,ASSSLHEQY
TRBJ2-2,TRBV28,ASSRDHNTGELF
TRBJ2-3,TRBV6-6,ASSYQFTDTQY
TRBJ2-7,TRBV7-3,ASSSSRAHEQY
TRBJ2-5,TRBV29-1,SVHGGAGETQY
TRBJ1-1,TRBV5-1,ASSSGGLENTEAF
TRBJ2-7,TRBV7-9,ASSLEGTEFYEQY
TRBJ2-7,TRBV29-1,SVDEGYEQY
TRBJ1-4,TRBV27,ASTLKWSGEGEKLF
TRBJ2-7,TRBV5-1,ASSLGQVAYEQY
TRBJ1-2,TRBV29-1,SVEGGEGTNYGYT
TRBJ1-3,TRBV5-1,ASSEGQGYSGNTIY
TRBJ1-5,TRBV6-4,ASSEGSGNQPQH
TRBJ2-1,TRBV7-9,ASSLVDNEQF
TRBJ2-2,TRBV9,ASSVVAGVHLNTGELF
TRBJ1-2,TRBV6-5,ASSYSGTRHGYT
TRBJ1-3,TRBV9,ASSATGPGNTIY
TRBJ2-3,TRBV28,ASSLQPGTDTQY
TRBJ2-7,TRBV7-7,ASSLYPGTEFYEQY
TRBJ1-1,TRBV5-1,ASSFMSPGIGTVSEAF
TRBJ1-2,TRBV2,ASTPGTDIRQLWYT
TRBJ2-1,TRBV11-3,ASSFAGGNEQF
TRBJ1-5,TRBV2,ASMSGIRLDQPQH
TRBJ1-2,TRBV5-3,ARSLVPGQGNYGYT
TRBJ2-7,TRBV19,ASSEGPYQNSYEQY
TRBJ1-1,TRBV7-9,ASSLGRGWSNTEAF
TRBJ2-2,TRBV7-9,ASSLTRGGELF
TRBJ2-1,TRBV9,ASSVGLGLGNEQF
TRBJ2-2,TRBV5-5,ASSSRYTGELF
TRBJ1-2,TRBV6-4,ASSLRGADGYT